This T cell receptor (beta chain) was retrieved from a study of shared clonotypes between healthy human individuals (dated by TCRdb to 2019 to 2021). Concerning the study at large: A few men and two women, aged 18 to 49 years, made up the cohort. For each donor, CD4 naive and CD4 memory were each given three plates, CD8 naive was given two plates, and CD8 memory was given one plate. The study deeply sequenced blood TCR repertoires of about 5 healthy adults to estimate repertoire size and the extent of clonotype sharing between individuals. To increase sequencing depth and limit assay-specific biases, different laboratories used diverse techniques to prepare libraries and sequence TCR repertoires. Per donor, leukapheresis produced somewhere between about 0.8 and 9 billion PBMCs. Results and caveats for the whole study, not just this receptor: Larger estimated clonotype richness was generally found for naive subsets than for memory subsets. Based on pairwise subsampling, the degree of clonotype sharing among donors was expected to be affected by sequencing depth. The small number of donors limited the genetic and exposure-history diversity represented. Sampling was restricted to blood, and TCR repertoires in tissue are likely to differ from TCR repertoires in blood. Across a few donors, around 5.4% of naive CD4, over 3% of naive CD8, under 2.5% of memory CD4, and about 0.4% of memory CD8 clonotypes were shared. Rarefaction of sorted-subset datasets indicated incomplete sequencing despite the large sequencing depth. Compared with non-shared clonotypes, clonotypes shared by all four sorted-subset donors had higher generation probabilities.

With respect to this clone: Its cognate antigen has yet to be identified. Within one base of it there is no much larger clone, and no base qualities were kept.

The donors were healthy, HIV-negative adults who had no recently reported acute infections or vaccinations. All donors were Caucasian adults living in Nashville, Tennessee, USA. Magnetic negative selection was used to enrich CD4+ T cells, after which naive cells were positively selected on CD45RA and the negative fraction became the memory subset. After blood collection by leukapheresis, PBMCs were isolated using Ficoll-Histopaque density gradient centrifugation and then cryopreserved in the vapor phase of liquid nitrogen. Analytical flow cytometry was used to check the purity and quantity of every magnetically sorted T cell population. Each sorted fraction had its genomic DNA isolated and then quantified by UV absorbance on a Nanodrop 2000c. CDR1 is given as SGHNT and CDR2 as YYREEE, both from the germline V gene (reference sequence). Deletion took 4 bases off V and 7 bases off J, with a span of 21 bases between the germline ends. Including cysteine and phenylalanine, the CDR3 has 16 amino acids. Only CDR3 DNA is held: 48 bases, read in frame from base 1.

Using the deep immunoSEQ assay, multiplex PCR amplified TCR CDR3 regions from genomic DNA. For each cell subset, the extracted genomic DNA was distributed evenly across all wells of several immunoSEQ 96-well plates, and each plate served as one replicate. For sorted subsets, around 0.2 ug genomic DNA, equal to 25,000 to 35,000 T cell genomes, was loaded into each replicate PCR. Purified libraries were quantified with a Qubit 3.0 fluorometer, sized on a Bioanalyzer 2100, and re-quantified with the KAPA Library Quantification kit. A separate single-read 150-cycle Illumina NextSeq 550 flow cell was used to sequence each immunoSEQ 96-well plate. The paper's data handling went like this. Because the immunoSEQ output included only junctional sequences and no quality scores, the filtering could not be the same as the filtering used for full-length reads. To assign V/J genes and CDR3, sequences were annotated against IMGT germline references using PyIR, a Python wrapper for IgBLAST v1.9. Any read was removed if the V/J assignment was weak (E-value above 1e-6), the CDR3 was missing, or the read contained stop codons, out-of-frame junctions, or ambiguous translated residues. V3J clonotypes were defined as sequences sharing the same inferred V gene, J gene, and CDR3 amino acid sequence. The percentage overlap between two repertoires was calculated by dividing the number of shared unique clonotypes by the size of the smaller repertoire. Repertoire richness was assessed with RTK rarefaction, the Chao1 estimator, and Recon v2.1 estimates of unobserved clonotypes. Generation probabilities for all TCRbeta clonotypes obtained by the gDNA method from several donors were computed using OLGA. Imported from immuneACCESS, the table was reduced by TCRdb to in-frame sequences with V and J called. These copies leave out some clones; in studies compared against another copy, an unresolved V gene accounts for under half, and the cause of the remainder is not known. V and J calls and clone size follow that table, whereas D and trimming were derived from the DNA. The sample table contains some 2 million clones; only one count was recorded for 85% to 95% of them. The ten largest account for 0.13% of the sample.

The chain links TRBV5-4 with TRBJ2-1; the D element might be TRBD1 or TRBD2, as each aligns at 5 bases. The sequenced material came from naive CD4+ T cells sorted from blood. Reading the label with the study, this specimen's cell subset or site is: CD45RA+ positively selected. The receptor's source is a man between 18 and 29 years old in good health. The CDR3 here reads CASSPQGAGFGNEQFF. Here is the DNA: TGTGCCAGCAGCCCCCAGGGAGCCGGATTTGGGAATGAGCAGTTCTTC.